This TCR beta chain was captured by sequencing in a study of T cell changes during pregnancy in multiple sclerosis. J was trimmed by 5 bases and V by 1 base; bases with no gene match: 3. Germline CDR1 reads SGHVS; CDR2 reads FQNEAQ. The CDR3 length is 14 residues. Measured with immunoSEQ multiplex PCR; TCRdb has only the in-frame clones, and not every one. The sample contains 70,000 or so clones, almost 95% of which appear only once. The receptor was derived from a female donor in good health, enrolled as a control in a pregnancy study. The sample was peripheral blood, taken in the third trimester of pregnancy. V usage is TRBV7-8 and J usage is TRBJ2-5, with 8 bases lining up with TRBD2. The CDR3, as DNA: TGTGCCAGCAGCTTAGATTCTAGCGGGGAGACCCAGTACTTC. Encoded protein: CASSLDSSGETQYF.